The TCR beta chain described here comes from a study of blood T cell repertoires in COVID-19. The data were produced by immunoSEQ multiplex PCR, yet TCRdb's version contains in-frame clones alone and is incomplete. The sample lists around 99,000 clones, less than 95% seen once, with 5.1% in the top ten. Per the germline V gene, CDR1 is SEHNR and CDR2 is FQNEAQ (reference sequence). CDR3 length equals 15 residues. The germline V and J ends were trimmed by 1 base and 2 bases, with 8 bases remaining between them. This rearrangement joins TRBV7-9 to TRBJ1-4, with D unclear. Material for sequencing was peripheral blood. The clonotype originates from a man aged 50-60 years with acute or convalescent COVID-19. CDR3 nucleotides: TGTGCCAGCAGCTTAGATGAGTTGACTAATGAAAAACTGTTTTTT. It codes for CASSLDELTNEKLFF.